One T cell receptor beta chain is described in this entry. Sequencing was performed with immunoSEQ multiplex PCR; in TCRdb, only in-frame clones are kept and a portion is missing. This sample yields about 2 million clones, of which roughly 95% are seen a single time; roughly 1.1% belongs to the top ten. The naive CD8 fraction comprised CD45RO-negative cells positively selected for CCR7 and excluded terminally differentiated effector memory CD45RA+ cells. This sample stems from a study of shared clonotypes between healthy human individuals. Trimming removed 4 bases at V and 3 bases at J, with 13 bases between. Per germline, CDR1 SGHAT and CDR2 FQNNGV. The length of the CDR3 is 14 residues.

The genes are TRBV11-2 and TRBJ2-7; weak D call: TRBD2 (5 bases). The sample taken for sequencing was naive CD8+ T cells sorted from blood. The sequence was collected from a man between 18 and 29 years old in good health. CDR3 coding DNA: TGTGCCAGCAGCTATGACCGACGGGGCTACGAGCAGTACTTC. Protein: CASSYDRRGYEQYF.